This is a list of T cell receptor beta chains from one sample in a study of cytomegalovirus exposure and HLA in healthy donors. TCRdb's table, derived via immunoSEQ multiplex PCR, lists solely in-frame clones and lacks some. The table for this sample gives 95,000 to 150,000 clones. Sequencing was performed on PBMCs. These receptors were obtained from a man aged 30 to 39 in good health and CMV-seronegative. Each CDR3 is given without its conserved first and last residue. Each record gives: V gene, D gene, CDR3 protein. A D gene is named only where the DNA matches it firmly.

TRBV11-2 | . | ASSARSSGTFSYEQY
TRBV2 | . | ASSERSQGVDEQY
TRBV29-1 | . | SVEGIAGYEQY
TRBV30 | TRBD2 | AWERGGSGVGTQY
TRBV5-4 | . | ASSLGGPSNTGELF
TRBV4-1 | TRBD1 | ASSQVAGGDTGELF
TRBV4-3 | . | ASSQGQGSGSPLH
TRBV19 | TRBD2 | ASSIETSGTDTQY
TRBV28 | TRBD2 | ATLAGDETQY
TRBV27 | . | ASSLSRSQPQH
TRBV5-1 | TRBD1 | ASSLSSRNRGEAF
TRBV2 | . | ASTKEGGAGNEQF